The T cell receptor beta chain described here comes from a study of CD8 T cells in ankylosing spondylitis (dated by TCRdb to about 2017). With respect to the entire study: The study set out to find disease-linked TCR variants by profiling T cell receptor beta repertoires in ankylosing spondylitis patients and healthy donors. In total, the full study cohort was made up of roughly 100 healthy donors and 25 to 30 ankylosing spondylitis patients. Peripheral blood was sampled, and synovial fluid was also collected from ankylosing spondylitis patients.

Synovial fluid samples and blood samples obtained from the same ankylosing spondylitis patients were matched. Instrument on record: Illumina HiSeq 2500. TCR beta libraries were prepared by quantitative 5'-RACE with molecular barcodes. The original methods were these. A new computational method based on a probabilistic model of VDJ rearrangement was used to identify disease-linked TCR variants. TCRdb reanalyzed the raw reads on its own, using fastp at Q25 for trimming and MiXCR for clone calling, and kept in-frame beta chains. Here each entry gathers all rows of one CDR3 protein and keeps the most common genes and DNA. Clone size and V and J calls follow TCRdb, not the original study. The table for this sample lists 150,000 to 200,000 distinct CDR3 sequences; 30% to 35% of them were counted only once. Around 6.2% of the sample rests with the top ten. The paper's findings and limits, for the study overall: Significant enrichment of the disease-linked clones was reported in matched synovial fluid samples from ankylosing spondylitis patients. In peripheral blood, the disease-linked clones were found at relatively low frequencies and had a CD8+ phenotype. Some motif variants were previously reported in synovial fluid and blood of reactive arthritis patients, suggesting common disease-initiation mechanisms. Blood from ankylosing spondylitis patients appeared to be characterized by a TCR beta motif composed of under 10 highly homologous amino acid variants.

Details on this clonotype: The antigen it binds to is not known. The sample holds no much larger clone one base away, and base qualities are not on file.

Germline trimming: 6 bases from V, 0 bases from J; junction bases outside gene matches: 2. The CDR3 spans 14 residues, from the cysteine through the phenylalanine. Only the CDR3 DNA is retained, 42 bases long and in frame from the first base. CDR1 and CDR2 are read off the germline V gene as MNHNS and SASEGT. This receptor was obtained from a male donor with ankylosing spondylitis. Sequencing was done on a sample of synovial fluid, either unsorted or a sorted T cell fraction (not recorded which). This sequence uses TRBV6-1 and TRBJ1-2; TRBD1 matches 9 bases in the middle. The CDR3 protein is CASRGQGANYGYTF. The DNA sequence follows: TGTGCCAGCAGGGGACAGGGAGCTAACTATGGCTACACCTTC.